These T cell receptor beta chains were read from a single sample in a study of blood T cell repertoires in COVID-19. Some clones are missing from TCRdb's copy, which holds only in-frame ones; the method was immunoSEQ multiplex PCR. The table records under 200,000 clones, 75% to 85% of them present only once. The source material was peripheral blood. Source of these receptors: a human donor in a cohort sampled during active COVID-19. CDR3s include the opening cysteine and the closing phenylalanine or tryptophan. The order of the fields is clone size, V gene, D gene, J gene, CDR3 DNA, CDR3 protein. D genes are given only for firm matches. Clone size is not always given. Where it is, it says once, few, many or a class for expanded clones.

>.|TRBV9|.|TRBJ1-5
TGTGCCAGCAGCTTCAGGATCTCTAATCAGCCCCAGCATTTT
CASSFRISNQPQHF
>once|TRBV4-1|.|TRBJ2-7
TGCGCCAGCAGCCAAGACAGAGGGCTCGAGCAGTACTTC
CASSQDRGLEQYF
>.|TRBV7-3|.|TRBJ1-6
TGTGCCAGCAGCTTAACCGGGCAGGGGCGTCTTCTCCACTTT
CASSLTGQGRLLHF
>.|TRBV7-8|TRBD2|TRBJ2-7
TGTGCCAGCAGCTTCGGGGGGGGCGAGCAGTACTTC
CASSFGGGEQYF
>.|TRBV9|TRBD2|TRBJ2-2
TGTGCCAGCAGCGCCCGTCCGGGACTAGCGGGGGGCACCGGGGAGCTGTTTTTT
CASSARPGLAGGTGELFF
>.|TRBV5-8|.|TRBJ2-1
TGTGCCAGCAGCTTCGGGGGTAACCTCAATGAGCAGTTCTTC
CASSFGGNLNEQFF
>once|TRBV7-3|TRBD2|TRBJ2-5
TGTGCCAGCAGCTTAACGGGGGGGGGAGAGACCCAGTACTTC
CASSLTGGGETQYF
>.|TRBV28|.|TRBJ2-7
TGTGCCAGCGAGGCGCGCGACGAGCAGTACTTC
CASEARDEQYF
>.|TRBV6-2/TRBV6-3|TRBD1|TRBJ2-7
TGTGCCAGCAGTCGGCAGGGGCATCGACAGGGGTCTGGCGAGCAGTACTTC
CASSRQGHRQGSGEQYF
>.|TRBV19|TRBD2|TRBJ2-1
TGTGCCAGTAGTACCCTCCCCGGGACTAGCGGGTACAATGAGCAGTTCTTC
CASSTLPGTSGYNEQFF
>.|TRBV7-9|TRBD1|TRBJ2-7
TGTGCCAGCAGCTTAGATACAGGACAGGGGACTTACGAGCAGTACTTC
CASSLDTGQGTYEQYF
>.|TRBV19|.|TRBJ1-1
TGTGCCAGTAGTATATCGAGGCAGTACACTGAAGCTTTCTTT
CASSISRQYTEAFF
>.|TRBV9|.|TRBJ2-1
TGTGCCAGCAGCGCCACCGGGACAAGCTCCTACAATGAGCAGTTCTTC
CASSATGTSSYNEQFF
>.|TRBV3-1/TRBV3-2|TRBD1|TRBJ2-7
TGTGCCAGCAGCCGGACAGGGGGCCTTCGAGAGCAGTACTTC
CASSRTGGLREQYF
>.|TRBV7-9|TRBD1|TRBJ1-5
TGTGCCAGCAGCCCCAATTCCGGGACAGGGGGCAATCAGCCCCAGCATTTT
CASSPNSGTGGNQPQHF
>.|TRBV9|.|TRBJ1-5
TGTGCCAGCAGCGTAGATCCGGGTCAGCCCCAGCATTTT
CASSVDPGQPQHF
>.|TRBV6-5|.|TRBJ2-3
TGTGCCAGCAGGCTTCCGGGGTCACTGGGAGATACGCAGTATTTT
CASRLPGSLGDTQYF
>.|TRBV10-1|TRBD2|TRBJ2-7
TGCGCCAGCAGTGAGGGGACTAGCGGGAAAGACGAGCAGTACTTC
CASSEGTSGKDEQYF
>.|TRBV5-4|.|TRBJ2-5
TGTGCCAGCAGCTTGGATAGTTTGGAGACCCAGTACTTC
CASSLDSLETQYF
>.|TRBV27|TRBD1|TRBJ2-5
TGTGCCAGCAGCCAATCGACAGGGGTCCAAGAGACCCAGTACTTC
CASSQSTGVQETQYF
>.|TRBV20-1|.|TRBJ2-7
TGCAGTGCTACCGCGGACTACGAGCAGTACTTC
CSATADYEQYF
>.|TRBV19|TRBD1|TRBJ2-2
TGTGCCAGTCATTCCCCCGCGCGACAGGGTCCCGGGGAGCTGTTTTTT
CASHSPARQGPGELFF
>.|TRBV6-1|TRBD2|TRBJ2-7
TGTGCCAGCAGTGTTTCCCCTAGCGGGAGTATAGCCTACGAGCAGTACTTC
CASSVSPSGSIAYEQYF
>.|TRBV7-2|.|TRBJ2-3
TGTGCCAGCAGCTTAAACCCCCAGGGGCTAGATACGCAGTATTTT
CASSLNPQGLDTQYF
>.|TRBV6-4|TRBD1|TRBJ2-7
TGTGCCAGCAGCCTTAGGACAGGGTCCTACGAGCAGTACTTC
CASSLRTGSYEQYF
>.|TRBV6-1|TRBD2|TRBJ2-5
TGTGCCAGCAGTGAAGGGACTAGCGGCGAGACCCAGTACTTC
CASSEGTSGETQYF